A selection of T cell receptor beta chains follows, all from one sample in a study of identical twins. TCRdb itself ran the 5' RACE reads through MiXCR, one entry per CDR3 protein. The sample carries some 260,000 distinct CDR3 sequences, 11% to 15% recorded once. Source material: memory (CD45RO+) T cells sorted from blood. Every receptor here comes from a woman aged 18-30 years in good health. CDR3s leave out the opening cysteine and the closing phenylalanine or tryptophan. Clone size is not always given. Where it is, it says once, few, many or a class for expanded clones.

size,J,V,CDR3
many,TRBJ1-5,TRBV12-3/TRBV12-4,ASSRALNQPQH
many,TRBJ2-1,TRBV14,ASSQEGPWRVIAGYNEQF
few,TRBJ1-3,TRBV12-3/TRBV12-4,ASSLENLGTGNTIY
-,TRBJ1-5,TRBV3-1,ASSQGGDQPQH
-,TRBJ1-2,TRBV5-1,ASSVSAEEGYGYT
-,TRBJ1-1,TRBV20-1,SARGGTEAF
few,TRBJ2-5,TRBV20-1,SASGTAGGETQY
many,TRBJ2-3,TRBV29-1,SAGPPAADTQY
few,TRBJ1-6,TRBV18,ASSPFGVTLYNSPLH
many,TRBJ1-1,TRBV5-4,ASSLYNRRDTEAF
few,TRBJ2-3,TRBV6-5,ASSYSMSGTSQDTQY
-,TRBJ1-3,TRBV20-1,SASQGMGNTIY
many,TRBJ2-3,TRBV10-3,AISVGGDTQY
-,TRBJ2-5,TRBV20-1,SARRPGGVEETQY
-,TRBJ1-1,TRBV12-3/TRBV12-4,ASSSDAWWANTEAF
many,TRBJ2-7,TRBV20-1,SAPTDTGEPY
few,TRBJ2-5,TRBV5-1,ASSFAGVETQY
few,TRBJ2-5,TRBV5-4,ASSPDPPVAQY
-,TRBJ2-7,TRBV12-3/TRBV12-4,ASSIRSAGPPYEQY
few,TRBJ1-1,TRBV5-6,ASSTPGTGNTEAF
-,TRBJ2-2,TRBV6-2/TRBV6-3,AGTERAEGGELF
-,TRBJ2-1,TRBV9,ASSVGGGRAYNEQF
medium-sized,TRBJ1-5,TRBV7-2,ASSLAGQGGHQPQH
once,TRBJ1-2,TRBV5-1,ASSLGMGHVPGYT
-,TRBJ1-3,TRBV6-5,ASSYLGSGNTIY
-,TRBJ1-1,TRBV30,AWKGQGYTEAF
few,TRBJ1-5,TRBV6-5,ASRLQGGSQPQH
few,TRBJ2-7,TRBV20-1,SPYQGLAGHVDEQY
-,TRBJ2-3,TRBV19,ASSWMGTDTQY
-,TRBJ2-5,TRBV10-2,ASSDRAGGRLRETQY
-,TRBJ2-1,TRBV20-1,SAPASGRSGEQF
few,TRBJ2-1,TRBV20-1,SAIIAGSQRREQF
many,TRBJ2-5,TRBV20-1,SATGPSDQETQY
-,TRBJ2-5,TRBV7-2,ASSLAPVTETQY
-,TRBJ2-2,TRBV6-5,ASSSRRLAGGTGELF
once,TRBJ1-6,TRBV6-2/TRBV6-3,ASSYSGDSPMSPLH
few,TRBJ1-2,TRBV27,ASSRRVSKANYGYT
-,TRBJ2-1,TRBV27,ASMLLGYNEQF
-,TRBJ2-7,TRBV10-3,AISERVSASEQY
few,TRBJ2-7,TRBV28,ASSLSGFEHEQY
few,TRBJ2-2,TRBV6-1,ASRTNNLNTGELF
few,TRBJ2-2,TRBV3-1,ASSQLATGELF
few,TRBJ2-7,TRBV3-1,ASSQELGEQY
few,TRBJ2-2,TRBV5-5,ASSLGRGNTGELF
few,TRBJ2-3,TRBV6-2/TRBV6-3,ASGDPSGRSPDTQY
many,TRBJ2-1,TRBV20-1,SARRVGHEQF
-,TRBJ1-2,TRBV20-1,SASLTGGYGYT
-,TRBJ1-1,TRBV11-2,ASSFPRTGAF